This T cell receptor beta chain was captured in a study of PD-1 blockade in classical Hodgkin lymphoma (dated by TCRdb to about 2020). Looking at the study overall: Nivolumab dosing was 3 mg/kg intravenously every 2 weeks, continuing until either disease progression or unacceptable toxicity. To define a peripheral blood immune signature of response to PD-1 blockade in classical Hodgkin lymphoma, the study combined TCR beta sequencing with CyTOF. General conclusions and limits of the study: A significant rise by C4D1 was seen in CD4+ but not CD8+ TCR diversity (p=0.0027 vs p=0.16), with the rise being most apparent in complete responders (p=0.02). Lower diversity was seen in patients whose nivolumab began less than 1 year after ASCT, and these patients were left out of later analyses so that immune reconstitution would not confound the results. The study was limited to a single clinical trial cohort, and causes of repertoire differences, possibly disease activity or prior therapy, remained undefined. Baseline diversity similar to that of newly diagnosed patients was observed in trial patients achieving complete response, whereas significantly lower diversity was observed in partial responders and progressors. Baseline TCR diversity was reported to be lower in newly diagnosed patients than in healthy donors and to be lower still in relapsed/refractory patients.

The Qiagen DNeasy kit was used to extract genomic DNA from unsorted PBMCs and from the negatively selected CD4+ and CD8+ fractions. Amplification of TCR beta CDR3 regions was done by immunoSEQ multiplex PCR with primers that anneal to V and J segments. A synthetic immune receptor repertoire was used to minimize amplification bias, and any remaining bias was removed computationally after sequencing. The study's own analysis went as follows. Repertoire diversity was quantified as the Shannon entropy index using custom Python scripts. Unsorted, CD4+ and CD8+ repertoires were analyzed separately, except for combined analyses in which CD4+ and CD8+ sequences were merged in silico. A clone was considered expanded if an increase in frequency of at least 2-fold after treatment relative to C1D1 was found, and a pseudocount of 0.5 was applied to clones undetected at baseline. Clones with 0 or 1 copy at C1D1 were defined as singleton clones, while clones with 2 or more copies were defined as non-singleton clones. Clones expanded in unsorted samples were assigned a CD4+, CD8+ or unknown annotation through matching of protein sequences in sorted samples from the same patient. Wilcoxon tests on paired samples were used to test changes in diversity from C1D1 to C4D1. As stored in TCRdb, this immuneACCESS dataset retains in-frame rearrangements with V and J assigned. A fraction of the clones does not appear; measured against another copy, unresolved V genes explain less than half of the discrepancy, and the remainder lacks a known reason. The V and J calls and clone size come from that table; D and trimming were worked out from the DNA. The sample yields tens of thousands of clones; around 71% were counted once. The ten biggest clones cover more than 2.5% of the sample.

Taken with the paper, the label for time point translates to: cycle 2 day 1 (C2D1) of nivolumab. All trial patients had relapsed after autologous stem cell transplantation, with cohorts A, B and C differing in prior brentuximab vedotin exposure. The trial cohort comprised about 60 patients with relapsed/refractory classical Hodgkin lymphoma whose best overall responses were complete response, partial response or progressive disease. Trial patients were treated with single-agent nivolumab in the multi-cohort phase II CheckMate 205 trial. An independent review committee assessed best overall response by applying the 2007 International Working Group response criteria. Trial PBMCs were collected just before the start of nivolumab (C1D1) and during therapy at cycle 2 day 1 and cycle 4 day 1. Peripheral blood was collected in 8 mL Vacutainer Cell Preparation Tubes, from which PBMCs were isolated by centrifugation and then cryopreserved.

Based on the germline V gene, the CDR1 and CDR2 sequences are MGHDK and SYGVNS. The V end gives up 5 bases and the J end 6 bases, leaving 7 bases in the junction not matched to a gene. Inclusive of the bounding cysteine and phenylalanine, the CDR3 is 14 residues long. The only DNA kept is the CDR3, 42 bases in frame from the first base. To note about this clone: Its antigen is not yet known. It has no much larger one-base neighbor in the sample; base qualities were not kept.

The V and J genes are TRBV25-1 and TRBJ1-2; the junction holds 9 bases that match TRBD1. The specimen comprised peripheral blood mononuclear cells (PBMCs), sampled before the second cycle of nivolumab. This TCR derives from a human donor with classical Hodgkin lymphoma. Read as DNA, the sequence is TGTGCCAGCAGTTACAGGACAGGGGCCGATGGCTACACCTTC. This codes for CASSYRTGADGYTF.